This T cell receptor beta chain was found in a study of blood T cell repertoires in COVID-19. Study context: Material from acute and convalescent COVID-19 was sourced from the United States, Italy and Spain.

This clone was seen more than once but under ten times. How the authors handled the data: Using reference gene primer amplification, nucleated cell counts were estimated. The method was immunoSEQ multiplex PCR; TCRdb's version includes in-frame clones alone and lacks a portion of them. V, J and clone size are those of that table, while D and trimming were read from the DNA. The sample contains 200,000 to 300,000 clones, roughly 88% of which appear only once. Trimming removed 2 bases from V and 1 base from J, with 12 bases in between. CDR1 is SGHRS, CDR2 YFSETQ, per germline. The CDR3 loop spans 15 amino acids.

The TCR was taken from an elderly man with acute or convalescent COVID-19. The V gene is TRBV5-1, the J gene TRBJ1-1; D ambiguous. What was sequenced was peripheral blood. The chain's CDR3 is CASSFGTLRNTEAFF. The DNA for the CDR3 is TGCGCCAGCAGCTTCGGTACACTAAGGAACACTGAAGCTTTCTTT.